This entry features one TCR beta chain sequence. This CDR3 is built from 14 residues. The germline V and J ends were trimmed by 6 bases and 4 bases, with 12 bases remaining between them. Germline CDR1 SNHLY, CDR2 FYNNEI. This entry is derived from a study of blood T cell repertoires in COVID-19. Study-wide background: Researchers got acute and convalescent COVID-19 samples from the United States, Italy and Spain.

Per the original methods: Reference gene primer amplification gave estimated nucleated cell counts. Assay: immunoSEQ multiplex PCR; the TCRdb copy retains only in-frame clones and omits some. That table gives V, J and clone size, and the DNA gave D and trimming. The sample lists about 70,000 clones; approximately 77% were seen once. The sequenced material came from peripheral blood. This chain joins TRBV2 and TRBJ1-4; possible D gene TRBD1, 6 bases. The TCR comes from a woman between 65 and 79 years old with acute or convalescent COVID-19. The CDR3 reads CASRRDTSNEKLFF. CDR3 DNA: TGTGCCAGCAGGAGGGACACCAGTAATGAAAAACTGTTTTTT.